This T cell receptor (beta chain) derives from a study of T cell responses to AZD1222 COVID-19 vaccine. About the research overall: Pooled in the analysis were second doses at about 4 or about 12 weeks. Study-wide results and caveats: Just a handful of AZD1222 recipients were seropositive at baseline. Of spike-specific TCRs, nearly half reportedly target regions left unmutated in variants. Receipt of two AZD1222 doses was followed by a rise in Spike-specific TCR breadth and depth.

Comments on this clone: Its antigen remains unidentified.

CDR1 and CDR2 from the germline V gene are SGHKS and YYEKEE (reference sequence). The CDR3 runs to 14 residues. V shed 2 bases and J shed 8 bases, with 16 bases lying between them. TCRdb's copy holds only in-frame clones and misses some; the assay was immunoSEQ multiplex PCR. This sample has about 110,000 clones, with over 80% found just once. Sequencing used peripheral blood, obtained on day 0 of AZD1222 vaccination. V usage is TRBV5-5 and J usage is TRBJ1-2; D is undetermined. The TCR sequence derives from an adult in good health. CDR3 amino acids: CASSFDRGLRGYTF. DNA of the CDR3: TGTGCCAGCAGCTTCGACCGGGGTTTGAGAGGCTACACCTTC.